The 4 T cell receptor beta chains given below trace back to one sample, sequenced in a study of cytomegalovirus exposure and HLA in healthy donors (dated by TCRdb to the late 2010s). The library relied on the immunoSEQ multiplex PCR assay. For the multiplex PCR, a mixture combining 60 forward primers for TCR Vbeta segments and 13 reverse primers for TCR Jbeta segments was used. Sourced from immuneACCESS, this table was stored by TCRdb with only in-frame sequences that have V and J called. A share of the clones is absent; for the studies checked, an unresolved V gene accounts for under half, and the remainder has no known explanation. This sample lists 100,000 to 150,000 clones; about 74% were detected once. The ten largest account for 0.75% to 0.95% of the sample. The specimen was PBMCs. The receptor set was obtained from a woman aged 60-70 years in good health and CMV-seronegative.

This clone appeared a single time. The chain has TRBV5-8 and TRBJ2-1; TRBD1 is a possible D gene (6 bases). Per germline, CDR1 SGHTS and CDR2 YDEGEE. The ends were cut back, 3 bases at V and 9 bases at J, with 19 bases in the middle. There are 15 residues in the CDR3. CDR3 residues: CASSSRPVGGGEQFF. The CDR3 DNA reads TGTGCCAGCAGCTCAAGGCCAGTTGGGGGCGGTGAGCAGTTCTTC.

This clone came up a few times. The DNA of the CDR3 is TGTGCCAGCAGCGTGGGTCTGACAGGGATGGAGACCCAGTACTTC. This encodes CASSVGLTGMETQYF. The J gene is TRBJ2-5, the V gene TRBV5-6; 7 bases map to TRBD1. This CDR3 is built from 15 residues. With V trimmed by 4 bases and J by 5 bases, 11 bases remained unmatched. Germline V gene sequence: CDR1 SGHDT, CDR2 YYEEEE.

The V call is TRBV6-4, the J call TRBJ2-2; possibly TRBD2 for D (5 bases). This CDR3 has 17 amino acids. CDR1 and CDR2 (germline): MRHNA, SNTAGT. V lost 4 bases and J lost 6, with 21 bases in between. CDR3 loop: CASSVGVASPGAGELFF. The DNA for the CDR3 is TGTGCCAGCAGTGTCGGGGTGGCCAGCCCAGGAGCCGGGGAGCTGTTTTTT.

Points on this clone: The sample contains more than one DNA sequence encoding this CDR3. The chain links TRBV10-3 to TRBJ1-5; D perhaps matches TRBD1 (5 bases). The CDR3 totals 14 residues. V lost 0 bases and J lost 4, with 7 bases in between. CDR1 is ENHRY, CDR2 SYGVKD, per germline. Here the CDR3 DNA reads TGTGCCATCAGTGAGTCCGGGGGGAATCAGCCCCAGCATTTT. Its protein is CAISESGGNQPQHF.